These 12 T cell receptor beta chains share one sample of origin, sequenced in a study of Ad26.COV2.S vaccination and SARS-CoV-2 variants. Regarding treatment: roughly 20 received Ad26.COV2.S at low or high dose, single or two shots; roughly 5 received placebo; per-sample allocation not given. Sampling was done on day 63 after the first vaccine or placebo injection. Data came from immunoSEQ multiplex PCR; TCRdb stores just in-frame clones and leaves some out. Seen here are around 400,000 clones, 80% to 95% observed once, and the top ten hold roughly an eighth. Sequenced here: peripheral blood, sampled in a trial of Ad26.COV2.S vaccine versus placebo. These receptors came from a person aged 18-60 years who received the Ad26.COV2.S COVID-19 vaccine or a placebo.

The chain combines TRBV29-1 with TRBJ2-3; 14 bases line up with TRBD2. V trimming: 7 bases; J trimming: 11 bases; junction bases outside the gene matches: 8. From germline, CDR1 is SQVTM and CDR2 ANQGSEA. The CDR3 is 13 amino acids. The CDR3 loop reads CSAYIGLAGGQYF. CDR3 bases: TGCAGCGCGTACATCGGACTAGCGGGAGGGCAGTATTTT.

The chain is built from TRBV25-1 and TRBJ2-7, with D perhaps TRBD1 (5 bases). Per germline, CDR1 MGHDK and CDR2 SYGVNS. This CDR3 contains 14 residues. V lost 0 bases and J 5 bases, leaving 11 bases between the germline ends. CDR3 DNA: TGTGCCAGCAGTGAATATTTAGGGGCTCACGAGCAGTACTTC. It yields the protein CASSEYLGAHEQYF.

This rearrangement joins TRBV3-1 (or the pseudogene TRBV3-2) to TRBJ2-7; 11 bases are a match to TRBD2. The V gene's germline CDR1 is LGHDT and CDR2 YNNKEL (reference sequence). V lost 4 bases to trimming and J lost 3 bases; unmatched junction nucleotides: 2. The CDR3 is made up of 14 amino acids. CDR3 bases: TGTGCCAGCAGCCCGACTAGCGGGAACTACGAGCAGTACTTC. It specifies CASSPTSGNYEQYF.

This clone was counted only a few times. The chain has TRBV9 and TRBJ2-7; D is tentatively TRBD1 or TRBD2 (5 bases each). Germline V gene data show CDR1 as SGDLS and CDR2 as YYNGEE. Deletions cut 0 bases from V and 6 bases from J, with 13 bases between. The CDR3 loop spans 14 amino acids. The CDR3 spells CASSVGPEGFEQYF. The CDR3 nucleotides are TGTGCCAGCAGCGTAGGACCCGAGGGGTTCGAGCAGTACTTC.

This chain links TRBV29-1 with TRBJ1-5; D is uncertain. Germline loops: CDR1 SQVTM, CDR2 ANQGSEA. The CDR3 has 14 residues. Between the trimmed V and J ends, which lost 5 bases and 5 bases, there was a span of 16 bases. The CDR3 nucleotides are TGCAGCGTTACAATTGAGGGATCCTATCAGCCCCAGCATTTT. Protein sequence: CSVTIEGSYQPQHF.

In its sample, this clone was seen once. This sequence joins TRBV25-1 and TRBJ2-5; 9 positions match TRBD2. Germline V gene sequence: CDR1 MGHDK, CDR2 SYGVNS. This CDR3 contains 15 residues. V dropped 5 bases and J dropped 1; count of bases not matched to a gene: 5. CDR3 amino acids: CASSLAGALQETQYF. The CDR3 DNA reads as TGTGCCAGCAGTTTAGCGGGAGCGCTCCAAGAGACCCAGTACTTC.

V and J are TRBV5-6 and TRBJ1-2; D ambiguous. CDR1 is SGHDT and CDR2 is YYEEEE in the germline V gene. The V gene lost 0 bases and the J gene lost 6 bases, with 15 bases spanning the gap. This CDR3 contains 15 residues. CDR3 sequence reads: CASSLAVPVGDGYTF. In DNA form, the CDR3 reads TGTGCCAGCAGCTTGGCCGTTCCAGTGGGTGATGGCTACACCTTC.

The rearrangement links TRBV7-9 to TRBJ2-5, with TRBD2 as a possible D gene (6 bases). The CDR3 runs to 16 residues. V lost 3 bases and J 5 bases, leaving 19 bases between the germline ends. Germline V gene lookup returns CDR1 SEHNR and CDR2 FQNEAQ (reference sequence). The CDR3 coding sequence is TGTGCCAGCAGCTTGGGGGGTAGGAGGCAGAGGGAGACCCAGTACTTC. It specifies CASSLGGRRQRETQYF. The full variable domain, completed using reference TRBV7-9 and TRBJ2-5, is DTGVSQNPRHKITKRGQNVTFRCDPISEHNRLYWYRQTLGQGPEFLTYFQNEAQLEKSRLLSDRFSAERPKGSFSTLEIQRTEQGDSAMYLCASSLGGRRQRETQYFGPGTRLLVL.

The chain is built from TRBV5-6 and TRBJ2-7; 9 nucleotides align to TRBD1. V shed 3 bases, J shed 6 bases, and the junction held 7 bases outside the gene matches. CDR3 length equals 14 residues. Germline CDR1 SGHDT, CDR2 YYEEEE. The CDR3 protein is CASSSGQGSPEQYF. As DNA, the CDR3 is TGTGCCAGCAGCTCGGGACAGGGAAGCCCCGAGCAGTACTTC.

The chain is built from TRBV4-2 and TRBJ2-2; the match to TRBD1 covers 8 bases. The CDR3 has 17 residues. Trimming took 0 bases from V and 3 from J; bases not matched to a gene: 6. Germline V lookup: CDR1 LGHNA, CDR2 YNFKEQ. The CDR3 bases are TGTGCCAGCAGCCAAGATAAGGGACAGGTTTACACCGGGGAGCTGTTTTTT. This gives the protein CASSQDKGQVYTGELFF.

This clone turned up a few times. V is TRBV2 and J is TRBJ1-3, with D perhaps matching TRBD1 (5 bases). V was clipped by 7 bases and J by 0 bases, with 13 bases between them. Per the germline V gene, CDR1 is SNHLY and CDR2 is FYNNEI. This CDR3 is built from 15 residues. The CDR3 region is CASKAGTSSGNTIYF. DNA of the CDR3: TGTGCCAGCAAGGCGGGGACGAGCTCTGGAAACACCATATATTTT.

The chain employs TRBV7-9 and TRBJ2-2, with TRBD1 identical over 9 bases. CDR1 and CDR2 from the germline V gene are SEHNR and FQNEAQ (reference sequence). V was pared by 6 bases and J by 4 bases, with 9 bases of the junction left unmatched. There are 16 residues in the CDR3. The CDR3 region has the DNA TGTGCCAGCAGACAACACAGGGGGCAGAGCACCGGGGAGCTGTTTTTT. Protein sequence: CASRQHRGQSTGELFF.